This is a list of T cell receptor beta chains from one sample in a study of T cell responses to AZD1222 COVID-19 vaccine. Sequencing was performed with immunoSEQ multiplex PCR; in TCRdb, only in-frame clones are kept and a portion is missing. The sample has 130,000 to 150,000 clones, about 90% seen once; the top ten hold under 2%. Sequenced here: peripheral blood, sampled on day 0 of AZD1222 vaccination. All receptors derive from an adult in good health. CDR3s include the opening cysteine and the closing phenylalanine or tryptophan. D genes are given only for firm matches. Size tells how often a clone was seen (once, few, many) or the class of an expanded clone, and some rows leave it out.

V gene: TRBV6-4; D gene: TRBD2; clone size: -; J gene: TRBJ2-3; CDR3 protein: CASSDSSGGADTQYF; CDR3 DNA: TGTGCCAGCAGTGACTCTAGCGGGGGGGCAGATACGCAGTATTTT
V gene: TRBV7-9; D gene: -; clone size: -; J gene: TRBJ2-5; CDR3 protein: CASSPGAGLSEETQYF; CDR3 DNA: TGTGCCAGCAGCCCGGGGGCAGGGCTCTCAGAAGAGACCCAGTACTTC
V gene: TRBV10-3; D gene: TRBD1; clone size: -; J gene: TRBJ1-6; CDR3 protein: CAIRGTGTYNSPLHF; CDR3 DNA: TGTGCCATCAGGGGGACAGGGACCTATAATTCACCCCTCCACTTT
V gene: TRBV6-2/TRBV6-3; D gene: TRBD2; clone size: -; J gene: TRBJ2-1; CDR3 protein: CASSYPAGGFYNEQFF; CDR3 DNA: TGTGCCAGCAGTTACCCGGCGGGGGGGTTCTACAATGAGCAGTTCTTC
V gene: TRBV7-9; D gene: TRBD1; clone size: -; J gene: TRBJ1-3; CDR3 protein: CASRTDRAANTIYF; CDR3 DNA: TGTGCCAGCCGCACGGACAGGGCAGCAAACACCATATATTTT
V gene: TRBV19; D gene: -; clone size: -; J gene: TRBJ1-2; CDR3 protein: CASCYGGANGYTF; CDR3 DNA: TGTGCCAGTTGTTATGGGGGCGCTAATGGCTACACCTTC
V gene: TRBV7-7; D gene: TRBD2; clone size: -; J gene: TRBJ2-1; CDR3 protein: CASSLLAGGANNEQFF; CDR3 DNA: TGTGCTAGCAGCTTATTAGCCGGGGGGGCTAACAATGAGCAGTTCTTC
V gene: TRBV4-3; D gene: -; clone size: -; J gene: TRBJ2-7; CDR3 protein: CASSQESDVYEQYF; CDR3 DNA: TGCGCCAGCAGCCAAGAAAGCGACGTCTACGAGCAGTACTTC
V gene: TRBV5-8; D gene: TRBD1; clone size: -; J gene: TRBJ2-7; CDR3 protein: CASSLPDRGLYEQYF; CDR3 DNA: TGTGCCAGCAGCTTACCGGACAGGGGTCTCTACGAGCAGTACTTC
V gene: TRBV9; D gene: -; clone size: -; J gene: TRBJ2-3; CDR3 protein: CASSVVGGGSTDTQYF; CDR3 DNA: TGTGCCAGCAGCGTAGTAGGGGGAGGGAGCACAGATACGCAGTATTTT
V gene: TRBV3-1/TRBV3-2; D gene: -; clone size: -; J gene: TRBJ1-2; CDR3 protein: CASSQVSSTGSYGYTF; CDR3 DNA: TGTGCCAGCAGCCAAGTTTCCTCAACAGGGAGCTATGGCTACACCTTC
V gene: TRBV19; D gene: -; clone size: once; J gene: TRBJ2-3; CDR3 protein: CASSIDGRATDTQYF; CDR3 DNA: TGTGCCAGTAGTATAGACGGCAGGGCCACAGATACGCAGTATTTT